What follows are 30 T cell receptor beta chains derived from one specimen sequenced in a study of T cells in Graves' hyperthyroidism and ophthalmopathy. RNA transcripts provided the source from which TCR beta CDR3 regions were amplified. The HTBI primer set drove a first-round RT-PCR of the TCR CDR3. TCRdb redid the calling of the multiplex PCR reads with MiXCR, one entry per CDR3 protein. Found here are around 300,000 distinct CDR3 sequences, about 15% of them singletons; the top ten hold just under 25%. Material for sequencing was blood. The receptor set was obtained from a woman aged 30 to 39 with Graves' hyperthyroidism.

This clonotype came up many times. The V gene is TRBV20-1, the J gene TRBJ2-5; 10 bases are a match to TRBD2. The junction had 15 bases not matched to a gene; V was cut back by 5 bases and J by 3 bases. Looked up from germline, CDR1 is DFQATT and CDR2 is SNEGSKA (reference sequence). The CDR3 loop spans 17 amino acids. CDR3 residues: CSADALLGTSVKETQYF. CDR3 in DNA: TGCAGTGCTGATGCCCTCCTCGGGACTAGCGTCAAAGAGACCCAGTACTTC.

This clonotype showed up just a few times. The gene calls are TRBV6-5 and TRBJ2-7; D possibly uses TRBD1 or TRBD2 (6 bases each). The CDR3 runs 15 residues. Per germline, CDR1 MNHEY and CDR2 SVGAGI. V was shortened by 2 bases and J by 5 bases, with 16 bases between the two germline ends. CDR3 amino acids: CASSYGAGTRDEQYF. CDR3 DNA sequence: TGTGCCAGCAGTTACGGTGCGGGGACACGGGACGAGCAGTACTTC.

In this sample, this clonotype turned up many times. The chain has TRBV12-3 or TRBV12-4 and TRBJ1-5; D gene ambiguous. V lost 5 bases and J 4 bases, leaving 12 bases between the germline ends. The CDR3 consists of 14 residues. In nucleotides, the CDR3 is TGTGCCAGCAGTGTAGAAGCTATTAATCAGCCCCAGCATTTT. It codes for CASSVEAINQPQHF.

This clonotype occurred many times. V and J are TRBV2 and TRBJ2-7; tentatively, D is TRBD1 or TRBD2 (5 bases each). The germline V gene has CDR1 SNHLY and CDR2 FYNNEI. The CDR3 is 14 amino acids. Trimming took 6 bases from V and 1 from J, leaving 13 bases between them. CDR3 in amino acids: CASRGVSGSYEQYF. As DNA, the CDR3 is TGTGCCAGCAGGGGAGTTTCAGGGTCCTACGAGCAGTACTTC.

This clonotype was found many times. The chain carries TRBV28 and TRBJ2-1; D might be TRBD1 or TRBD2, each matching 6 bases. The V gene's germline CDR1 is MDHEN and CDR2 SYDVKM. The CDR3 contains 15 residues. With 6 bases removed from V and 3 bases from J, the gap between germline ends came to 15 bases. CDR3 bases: TGTGCCAGCAGCCCCGGGGGCGGCTACTACAATGAGCAGTTCTTC. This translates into CASSPGGGYYNEQFF.

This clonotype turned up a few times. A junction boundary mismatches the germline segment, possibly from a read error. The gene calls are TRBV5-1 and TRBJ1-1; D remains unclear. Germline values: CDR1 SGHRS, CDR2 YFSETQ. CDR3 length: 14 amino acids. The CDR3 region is CASSSPGLKTEAFF. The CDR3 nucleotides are TGCGCCAGCAGCTCGCCGGGATTGAAGACTGAAGCTTTCTTT.

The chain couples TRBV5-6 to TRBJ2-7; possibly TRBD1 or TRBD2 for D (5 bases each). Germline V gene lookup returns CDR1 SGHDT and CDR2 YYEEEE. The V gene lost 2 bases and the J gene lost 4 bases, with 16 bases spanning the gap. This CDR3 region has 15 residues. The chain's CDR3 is CASSFGTARAYEQYF. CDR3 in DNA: TGTGCCAGCAGCTTCGGGACCGCGAGAGCTTACGAGCAGTACTTC.

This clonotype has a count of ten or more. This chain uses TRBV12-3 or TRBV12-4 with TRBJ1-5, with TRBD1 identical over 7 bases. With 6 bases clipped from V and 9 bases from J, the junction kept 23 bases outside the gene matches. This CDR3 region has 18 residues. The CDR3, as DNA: TGTGCCAGCAGCTCTGCCATCGTAACAAGGACAGGATTCTTGCCCCAGCATTTT. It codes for CASSSAIVTRTGFLPQHF.

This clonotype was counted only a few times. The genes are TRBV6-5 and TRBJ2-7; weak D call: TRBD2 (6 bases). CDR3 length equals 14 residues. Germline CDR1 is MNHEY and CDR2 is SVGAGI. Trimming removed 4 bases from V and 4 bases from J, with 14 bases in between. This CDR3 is CASSSTRPLYEQYF. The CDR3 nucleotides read TGTGCCAGCAGTTCGACTAGACCCCTTTACGAGCAGTACTTC.

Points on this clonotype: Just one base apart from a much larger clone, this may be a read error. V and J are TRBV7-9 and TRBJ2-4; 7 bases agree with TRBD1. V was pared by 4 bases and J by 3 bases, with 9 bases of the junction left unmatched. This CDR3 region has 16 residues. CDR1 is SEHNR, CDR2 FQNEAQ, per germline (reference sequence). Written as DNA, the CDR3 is TGTGCCAGCAGCTCGGAACAGGGGACCGTCAAAAACATTCAGTACTTC. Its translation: CASSSEQGTVKNIQYF.

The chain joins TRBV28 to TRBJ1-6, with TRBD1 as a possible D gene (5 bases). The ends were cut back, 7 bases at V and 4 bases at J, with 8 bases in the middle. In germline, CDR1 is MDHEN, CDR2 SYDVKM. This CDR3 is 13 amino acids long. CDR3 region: CASTGRYNSPLHF. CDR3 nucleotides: TGTGCCAGCACGGGACGGTATAATTCACCCCTCCACTTT.

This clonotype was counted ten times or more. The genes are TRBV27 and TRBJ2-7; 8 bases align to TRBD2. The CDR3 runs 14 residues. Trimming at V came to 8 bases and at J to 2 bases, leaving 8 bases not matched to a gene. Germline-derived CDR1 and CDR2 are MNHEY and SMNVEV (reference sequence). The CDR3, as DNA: TGTGCCAGCGGTGAATCGGGAGGGCCCTACGAGCAGTACTTC. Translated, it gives CASGESGGPYEQYF.

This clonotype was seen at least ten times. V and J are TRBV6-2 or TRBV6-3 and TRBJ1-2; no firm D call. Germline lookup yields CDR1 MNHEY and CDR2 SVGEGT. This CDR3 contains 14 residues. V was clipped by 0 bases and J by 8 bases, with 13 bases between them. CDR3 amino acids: CASSYSTEGSGYTF. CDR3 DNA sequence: TGTGCCAGCAGTTACTCGACGGAGGGATCGGGCTACACCTTC.

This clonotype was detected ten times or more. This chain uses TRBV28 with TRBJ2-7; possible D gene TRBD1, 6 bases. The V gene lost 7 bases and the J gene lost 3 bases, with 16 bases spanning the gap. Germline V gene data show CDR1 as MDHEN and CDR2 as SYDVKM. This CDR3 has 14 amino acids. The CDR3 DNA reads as TGTGCCAGCAACCCGAGACAGGCCGTCTACGAGCAGTACTTC. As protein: CASNPRQAVYEQYF.

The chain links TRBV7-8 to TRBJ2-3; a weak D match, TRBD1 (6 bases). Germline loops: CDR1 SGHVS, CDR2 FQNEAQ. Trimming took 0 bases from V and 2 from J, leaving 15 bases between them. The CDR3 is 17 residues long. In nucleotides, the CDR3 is TGTGCCAGCAGCTTAGCGCTCCGGACAGTCTACACAGATACGCAGTATTTT. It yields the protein CASSLALRTVYTDTQYF.

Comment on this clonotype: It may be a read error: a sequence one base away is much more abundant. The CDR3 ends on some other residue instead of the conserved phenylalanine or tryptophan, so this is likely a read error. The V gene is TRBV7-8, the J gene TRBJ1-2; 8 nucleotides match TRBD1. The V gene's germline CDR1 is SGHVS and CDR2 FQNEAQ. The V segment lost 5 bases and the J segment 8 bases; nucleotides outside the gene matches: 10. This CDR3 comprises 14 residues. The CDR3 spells CASSTDRGGRGYTL. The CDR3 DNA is TGTGCCAGCAGCACTGACAGGGGAGGACGGGGCTACACCCTC.

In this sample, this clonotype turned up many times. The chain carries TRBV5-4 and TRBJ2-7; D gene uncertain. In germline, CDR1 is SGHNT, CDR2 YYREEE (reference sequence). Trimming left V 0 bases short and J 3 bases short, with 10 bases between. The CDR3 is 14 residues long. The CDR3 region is CASSLAGWGYEQYF. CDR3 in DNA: TGTGCCAGCAGCTTGGCCGGGTGGGGCTACGAGCAGTACTTC.

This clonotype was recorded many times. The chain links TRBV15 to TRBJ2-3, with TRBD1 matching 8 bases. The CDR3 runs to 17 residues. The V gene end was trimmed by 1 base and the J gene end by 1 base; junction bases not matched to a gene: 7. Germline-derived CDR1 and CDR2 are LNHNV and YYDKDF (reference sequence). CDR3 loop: CATSRGNGQGRTDTQYF. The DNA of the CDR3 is TGTGCCACCAGCAGAGGAAACGGACAGGGCCGCACAGATACGCAGTATTTT.

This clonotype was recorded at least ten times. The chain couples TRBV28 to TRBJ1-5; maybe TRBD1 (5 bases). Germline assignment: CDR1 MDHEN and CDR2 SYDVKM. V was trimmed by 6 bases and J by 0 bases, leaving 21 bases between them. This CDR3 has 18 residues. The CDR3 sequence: CASSPSGRGPYSNQPQHF. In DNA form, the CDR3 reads TGTGCCAGCAGCCCCAGCGGACGGGGACCCTATAGCAATCAGCCCCAGCATTTT.

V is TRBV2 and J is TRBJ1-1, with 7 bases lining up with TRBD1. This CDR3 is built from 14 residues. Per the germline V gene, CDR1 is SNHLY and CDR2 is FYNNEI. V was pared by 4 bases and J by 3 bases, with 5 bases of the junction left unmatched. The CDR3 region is CASSVGQVYTEAFF. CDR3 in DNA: TGTGCCAGCAGTGTTGGACAGGTCTACACTGAAGCTTTCTTT. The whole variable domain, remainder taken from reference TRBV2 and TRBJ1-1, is EPEVTQTPSHQVTQMGQEVILRCVPISNHLYFYWYRQILGQKVEFLVSFYNNEISEKSEIFDDQFSVERPDGSNFTLKIRSTKLEDSAMYFCASSVGQVYTEAFFGQGTRLTVV.

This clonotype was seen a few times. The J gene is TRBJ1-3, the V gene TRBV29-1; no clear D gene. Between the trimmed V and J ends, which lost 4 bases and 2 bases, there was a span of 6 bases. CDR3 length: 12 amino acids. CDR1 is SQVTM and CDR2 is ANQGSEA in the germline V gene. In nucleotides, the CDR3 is TGCAGCGTTGTTGAGGCTGGAAACACCATATATTTT. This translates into CSVVEAGNTIYF. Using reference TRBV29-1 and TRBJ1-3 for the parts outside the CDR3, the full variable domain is SAVISQKPSRDICQRGTSLTIQCQVDSQVTMMFWYRQQPGQSLTLIATANQGSEATYESGFVIDKFPISRPNLTFSTLTVSNMSPEDSSIYLCSVVEAGNTIYFGEGSWLTVV.

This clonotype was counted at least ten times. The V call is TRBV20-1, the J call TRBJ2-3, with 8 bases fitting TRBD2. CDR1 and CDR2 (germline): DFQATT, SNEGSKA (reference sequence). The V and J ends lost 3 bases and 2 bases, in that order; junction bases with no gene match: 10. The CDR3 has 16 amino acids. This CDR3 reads CSASLIGSGTTDTQYF. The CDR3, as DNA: TGCAGTGCTAGTCTTATCGGTAGCGGGACCACAGATACGCAGTATTTT.

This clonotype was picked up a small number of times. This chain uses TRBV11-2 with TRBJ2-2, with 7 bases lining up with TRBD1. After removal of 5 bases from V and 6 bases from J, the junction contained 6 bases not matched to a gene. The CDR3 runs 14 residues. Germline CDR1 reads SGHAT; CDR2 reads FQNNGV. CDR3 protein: CASSLHRGPGELFF. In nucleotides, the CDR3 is TGTGCCAGCAGCCTCCATAGGGGGCCCGGGGAGCTGTTTTTT.

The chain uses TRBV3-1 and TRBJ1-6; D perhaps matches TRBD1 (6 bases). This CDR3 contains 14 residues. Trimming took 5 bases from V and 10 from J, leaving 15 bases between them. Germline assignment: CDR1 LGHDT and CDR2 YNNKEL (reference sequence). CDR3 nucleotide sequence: TGTGCCAGCAGCTCTAGGGGGTCGCGGTCACCCCTCCACTTT. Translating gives CASSSRGSRSPLHF.

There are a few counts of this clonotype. CDR3 sequence: CASKETGASGNTIYF. The CDR3 DNA reads as TGTGCCAGCAAAGAGACAGGGGCGTCAGGAAACACCATATATTTT. The chain employs TRBV27 and TRBJ1-3; TRBD1 aligns across 8 bases. V shed 7 bases, J shed 4 bases, and the junction held 9 bases outside the gene matches. The CDR3 is 15 amino acids. Germline V CDR1 and CDR2: MNHEY, SMNVEV (reference sequence).

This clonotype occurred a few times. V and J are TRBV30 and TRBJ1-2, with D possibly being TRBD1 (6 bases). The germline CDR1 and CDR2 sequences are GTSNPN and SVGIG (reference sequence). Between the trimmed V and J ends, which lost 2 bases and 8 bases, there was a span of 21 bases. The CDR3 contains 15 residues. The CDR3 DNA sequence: TGTGCCTGGAGTATAAACGACAGGTTCTCTGGAGGCTACACCTTC. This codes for CAWSINDRFSGGYTF.

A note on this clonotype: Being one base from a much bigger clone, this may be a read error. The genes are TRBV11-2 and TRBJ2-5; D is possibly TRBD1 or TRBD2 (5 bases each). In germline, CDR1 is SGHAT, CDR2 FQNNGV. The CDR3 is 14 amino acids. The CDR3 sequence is CASSSSGRQETQHF. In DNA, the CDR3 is TGTGCCAGCAGCTCCTCGGGGCGTCAGGAGACCCAGCACTTC. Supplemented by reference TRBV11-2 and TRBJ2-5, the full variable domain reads EAGVAQSPRYKIIEKRQSVAFWCNPISGHATLYWYQQILGQGPKLLIQFQNNGVVDDSQLPKDRFSAERLKGVDSTLKIQPAKLEDSAVYLCASSSSGRQETQHFGPGTRLLVL.

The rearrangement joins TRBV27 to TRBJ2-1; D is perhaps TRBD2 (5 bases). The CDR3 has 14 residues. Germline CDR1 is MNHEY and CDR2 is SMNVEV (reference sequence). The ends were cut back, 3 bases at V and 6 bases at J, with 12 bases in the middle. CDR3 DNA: TGTGCCAGCAGTTTGTGGACGGGGAGCAATGAGCAGTTCTTC. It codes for CASSLWTGSNEQFF.

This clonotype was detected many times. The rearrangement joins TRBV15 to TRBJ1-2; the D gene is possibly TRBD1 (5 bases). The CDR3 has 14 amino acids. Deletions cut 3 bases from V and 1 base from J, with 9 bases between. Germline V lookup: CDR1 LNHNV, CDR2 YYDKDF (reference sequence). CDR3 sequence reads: CATSSGQFNYGYTF. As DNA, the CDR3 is TGTGCCACCAGCAGCGGACAATTTAACTATGGCTACACCTTC.

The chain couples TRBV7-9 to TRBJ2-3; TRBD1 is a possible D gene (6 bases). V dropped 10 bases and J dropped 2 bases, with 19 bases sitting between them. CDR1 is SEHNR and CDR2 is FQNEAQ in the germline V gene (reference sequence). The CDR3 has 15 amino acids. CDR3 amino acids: CATLPEGEFTDTQYF. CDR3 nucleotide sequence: TGTGCCACCCTCCCTGAGGGGGAATTCACAGATACGCAGTATTTT.